The present T cell receptor (beta chain) was sequenced within a study of T cell responses to AZD1222 COVID-19 vaccine (dated by TCRdb to the early 2020s). For context, the study as a whole: Because spike-specific TCR depth and breadth did not differ between the two schedules, AZD1222 recipients who got a second dose at roughly 4 weeks were pooled with those who got a second dose at roughly 12 weeks. A total of under 250 trial participants underwent TCR sequencing, of whom 200 to 220 had received two doses of AZD1222 and about 26 had received two doses of the MenACWY control vaccine. Enrollment into the trials was organized by age into subgroups of 18-55, 56-69 and 70-plus years, and those subgroups contained roughly 150, 30 and 60 TCR-sequenced participants, respectively.

The CDR3 regions of human TCRbeta chains were analyzed by immunosequencing. For the original study's pipeline: Repertoire TCRs were checked for matches against a reference library of SARS-CoV-2-specific TCRs that had been generated using the MIRA antigen-specificity platform. Breadth was defined as the fraction of unique TCRs that were SARS-CoV-2-associated. Depth was defined as the fraction of total T cells that were SARS-CoV-2-associated. Using the MIRA data, each spike-specific TCR was mapped to the spike region that the TCR reacts to and placed in a CD4 or CD8 class. Log10-transformed breadth and depth values were compared by one-way ANOVA with Sidak's multiple comparisons tests. TCRdb's version of the immuneACCESS table is confined to in-frame rearrangements and falls short of the full clone set. An unresolved V gene accounts for under half of the shortfall where checked; the remainder is of unknown origin. Clone size and the V and J calls come from that table; the DNA yielded D and trimming. The sample table contains 200,000 or so clones; only one count was recorded for around 90% of them. The ten top clones hold around 5.8% of the sample.

In this sample, this clone turned up once. What this receptor recognizes is not known. No per-base quality is available; no much larger clone lies one base away. The paper's findings and limits, for the study overall: Participants were mostly white British and included more females than males, and it was suggested by the authors that clonal diversity may have been underestimated. Because no day 14 peak-response samples were available, the repertoires could be characterized only after the peak T cell response. Nearly half of unique spike-specific TCRs reportedly recognized epitopes outside regions mutated in the B.1.351 and B.1.1.7 variants. In the small 56-69-year group, the increase in depth fell short of significance, most likely because of low power. Spike-specific TCR breadth and depth rose significantly after two AZD1222 doses compared with day 0 and with MenACWY recipients. Vaccine-associated CD4 TCRs spanned the whole spike protein, with dominant responses in regions 160-218 and 743-854. Conclusions about previously exposed vaccinees are limited, since just a handful of AZD1222 recipients were seropositive for SARS-CoV-2 at baseline.

Sample time point, as interpreted from the label and publication: baseline before first vaccination. Vaccinee samples came from UK trials COV001 and COV002, including a single-blind randomized controlled phase 2/3 trial of AZD1222 (ChAdOx1 nCoV-19) in healthy adults. For TCRbeta chain sequencing, PBMC samples from trial participants were taken at day 0 and at day 28 after the second dose. V sheds 5 bases and J sheds 6 bases, leaving 13 bases between their ends. CDR1 and CDR2 are drawn from the germline V gene (reference sequence): SEHNR, FQNEAQ. Measured from the cysteine to the phenylalanine, the CDR3 is 13 residues long. Solely the CDR3 DNA is kept, with 39 bases framed from the first base.

The source is an adult in good health. The rearrangement joined TRBV7-9 to TRBJ1-2; a tentative D call is TRBD1 (5 bases match). The sample consisted of peripheral blood, taken on day 0 of AZD1222 vaccination. CDR3 reads: CASSPRDGDGYTF. In nucleotides, the sequence is TGTGCCAGCAGCCCGCGGGACGGTGATGGCTACACCTTC. This CDR3, with the reference TRBV7-9 and TRBJ1-2 proteins standing in past its ends, gives the full variable domain DTGVSQNPRHKITKRGQNVTFRCDPISEHNRLYWYRQTLGQGPEFLTYFQNEAQLEKSRLLSDRFSAERPKGSFSTLEIQRTEQGDSAMYLCASSPRDGDGYTFGSGTRLTVV.